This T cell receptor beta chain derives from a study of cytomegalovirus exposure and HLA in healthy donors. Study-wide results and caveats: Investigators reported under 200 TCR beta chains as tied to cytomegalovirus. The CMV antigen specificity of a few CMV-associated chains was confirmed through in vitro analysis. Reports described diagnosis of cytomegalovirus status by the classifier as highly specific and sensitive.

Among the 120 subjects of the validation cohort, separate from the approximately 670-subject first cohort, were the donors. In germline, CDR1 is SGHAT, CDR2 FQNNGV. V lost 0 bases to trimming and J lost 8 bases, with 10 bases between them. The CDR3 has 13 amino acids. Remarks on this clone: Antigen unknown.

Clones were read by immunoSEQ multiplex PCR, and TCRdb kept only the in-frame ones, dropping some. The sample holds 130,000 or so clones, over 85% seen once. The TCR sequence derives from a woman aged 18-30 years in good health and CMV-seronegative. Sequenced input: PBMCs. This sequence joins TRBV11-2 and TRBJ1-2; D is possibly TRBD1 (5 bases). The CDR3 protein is CASSLDRVMGYTF. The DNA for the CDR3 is TGTGCCAGCAGCTTAGACAGGGTCATGGGCTACACCTTC.